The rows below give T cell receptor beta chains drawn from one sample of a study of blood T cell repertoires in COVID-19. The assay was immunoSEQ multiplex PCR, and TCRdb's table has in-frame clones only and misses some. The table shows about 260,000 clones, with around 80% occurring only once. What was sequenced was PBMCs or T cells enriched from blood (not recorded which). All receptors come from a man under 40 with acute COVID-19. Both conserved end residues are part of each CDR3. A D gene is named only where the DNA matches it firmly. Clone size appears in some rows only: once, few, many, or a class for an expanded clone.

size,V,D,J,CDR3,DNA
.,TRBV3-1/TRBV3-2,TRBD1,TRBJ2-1,CASSPNLGQGRNEQFF,TGTGCCAGCAGTCCCAATTTGGGACAGGGAAGGAATGAGCAGTTCTTC
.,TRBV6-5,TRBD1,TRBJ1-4,CASSRNQGAFEKLFF,TGTGCCAGCAGCAGAAATCAGGGGGCTTTTGAAAAACTGTTTTTT
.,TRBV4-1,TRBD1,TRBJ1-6,CASSQSPGQTNNSPLHF,TGCGCCAGCAGCCAATCTCCGGGACAGACTAATAATTCACCCCTCCACTTT
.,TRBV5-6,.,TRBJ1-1,CASSRSVNTEAFF,TGTGCCAGCAGCCGTTCAGTGAACACTGAAGCTTTCTTT
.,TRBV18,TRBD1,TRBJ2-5,CASSTPGQQETQYF,TGTGCCAGCTCAACTCCGGGACAGCAAGAGACCCAGTACTTC
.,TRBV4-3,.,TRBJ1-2,CASSQVRGTGYTF,TGCGCCAGCAGCCAAGTGCGGGGGACGGGCTACACCTTC
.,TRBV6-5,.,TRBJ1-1,CASIPDGQRYTEAFF,TGTGCCAGCATCCCCGACGGACAGCGGTACACTGAAGCTTTCTTT
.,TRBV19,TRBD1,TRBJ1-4,CASKGQTATNEKLFF,TGTGCCAGTAAGGGACAGACTGCAACTAATGAAAAACTGTTTTTT
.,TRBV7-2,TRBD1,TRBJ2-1,CASSSTGRSYNEQFF,TGTGCCAGCAGCTCGACAGGGCGATCCTACAATGAGCAGTTCTTC
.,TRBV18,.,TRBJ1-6,CASSPREGGPDSPLHF,TGTGCCAGCTCACCAAGGGAGGGTGGACCGGATTCACCCCTCCACTTT
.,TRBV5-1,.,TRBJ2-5,CASSLTGQLIQETQYF,TGCGCCAGCAGCTTGACCGGACAATTGATACAAGAGACCCAGTACTTC
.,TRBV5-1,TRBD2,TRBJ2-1,CASSWEGSSYNEQFF,TGCGCCAGCAGCTGGGAGGGGAGCTCCTACAATGAGCAGTTCTTC
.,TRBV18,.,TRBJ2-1,CASSPTRTPEQFF,TGTGCCAGCTCACCCACCAGGACACCAGAGCAGTTCTTC
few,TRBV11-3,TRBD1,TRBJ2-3,CASSFEDRDTDTQYF,TGTGCCAGCAGCTTCGAAGACAGGGATACAGATACGCAGTATTTT
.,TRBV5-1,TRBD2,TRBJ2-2,CASSNGGFNTGELFF,TGCGCCAGCAGCAACGGGGGGTTCAACACCGGGGAGCTGTTTTTT
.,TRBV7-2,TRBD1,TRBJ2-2,CASSPPDRSNTGELFF,TGTGCCAGCAGCCCCCCGGACAGGTCCAACACCGGGGAGCTGTTTTTT
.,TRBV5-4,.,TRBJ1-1,CASSSTGRGMNTEAFF,TGTGCCAGCAGCAGTACAGGGAGGGGCATGAACACTGAAGCTTTCTTT
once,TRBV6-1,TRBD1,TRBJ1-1,CASSEQNRGRGGNTEAFF,TGTGCCAGCAGTGAACAAAACAGGGGGCGAGGGGGTAACACTGAAGCTTTCTTT
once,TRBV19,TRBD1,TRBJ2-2,CASVTGGTNTGELFF,TGTGCCAGTGTAACAGGGGGTACGAACACCGGGGAGCTGTTTTTT
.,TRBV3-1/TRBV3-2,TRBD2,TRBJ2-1,CASSQVGGLAGNNEQFF,TGTGCCAGCAGCCAAGTAGGCGGCCTAGCGGGGAACAATGAGCAGTTCTTC
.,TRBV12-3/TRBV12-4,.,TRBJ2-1,CASNRASNEQFF,TGTGCCAGCAACAGGGCGAGCAATGAGCAGTTCTTC
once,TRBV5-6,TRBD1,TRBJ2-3,CASSPIGQGVTDTQYF,TGTGCCAGCAGCCCAATAGGACAGGGGGTCACAGATACGCAGTATTTT
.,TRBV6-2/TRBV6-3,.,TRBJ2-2,CASSYVGIGTGELFF,TGTGCCAGCAGTTACGTCGGGATTGGAACCGGGGAGCTGTTTTTT
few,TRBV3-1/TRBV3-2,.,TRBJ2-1,CASSQGPGSKANEQFF,TGTGCCAGCAGCCAGGGCCCAGGTTCAAAAGCCAATGAGCAGTTCTTC
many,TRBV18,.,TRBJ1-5,CASSPSQGEPQHF,TGTGCCAGCTCACCGTCACAGGGTGAGCCCCAGCATTTT
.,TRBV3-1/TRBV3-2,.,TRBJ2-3,CASSPPTPSTDTQYF,TGTGCCAGCAGTCCCCCAACACCTAGCACAGATACGCAGTATTTT
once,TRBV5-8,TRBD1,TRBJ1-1,CASNMDRRTEAFF,TGTGCCAGCAACATGGACAGGCGGACTGAAGCTTTCTTT